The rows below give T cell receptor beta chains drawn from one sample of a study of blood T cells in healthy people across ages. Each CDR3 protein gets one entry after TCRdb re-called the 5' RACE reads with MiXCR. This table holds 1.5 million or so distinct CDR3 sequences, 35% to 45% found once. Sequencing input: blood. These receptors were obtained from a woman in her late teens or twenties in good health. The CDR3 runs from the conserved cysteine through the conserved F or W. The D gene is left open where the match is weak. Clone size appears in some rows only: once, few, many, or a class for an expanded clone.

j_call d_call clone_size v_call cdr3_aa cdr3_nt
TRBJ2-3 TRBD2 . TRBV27 CASSSSGPGDTQYF TGTGCCAGCAGTTCTAGCGGCCCGGGAGATACGCAGTATTTT
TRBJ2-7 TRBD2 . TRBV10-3 CAISDGAGDYNEQYF TGTGCCATCAGTGACGGGGCGGGGGACTACAATGAGCAGTACTTC
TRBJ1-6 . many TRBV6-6 CASRGADYNSPLHF TGTGCCAGCAGAGGAGCAGACTATAATTCACCCCTCCACTTT
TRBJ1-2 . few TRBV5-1 CASSLSGLGGGGYTF TGCGCCAGCAGTCTTTCAGGCCTGGGAGGTGGTGGCTACACCTTC
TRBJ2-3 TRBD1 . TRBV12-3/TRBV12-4 CASTSRTGGRDTQYF TGTGCCAGCACCTCCCGGACAGGGGGCAGGGATACGCAGTATTTT
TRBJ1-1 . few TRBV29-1 CSVVGRRDTEAFF TGCAGCGTTGTGGGGAGGCGGGACACTGAAGCTTTCTTT
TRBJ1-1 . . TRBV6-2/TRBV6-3 CASSYIGGMECEAFF TGTGCCAGCAGTTACATAGGAGGGATGGAGTGTGAAGCTTTCTTT
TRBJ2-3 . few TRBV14 CASSQILSDTQYF TGTGCCAGCAGCCAAATTCTCTCAGATACGCAGTATTTT
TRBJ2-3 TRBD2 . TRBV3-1 CASSTLAGYTDTQYF TGTGCCAGCAGCACACTAGCGGGGTACACAGATACGCAGTATTTT
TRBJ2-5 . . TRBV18 CASSTIPAGETQYF TGTGCCAGCTCAACAATCCCAGCAGGGGAGACCCAGTACTTC
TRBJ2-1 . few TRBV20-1 CSATSQGLALNEQFF TGCAGTGCGACATCACAGGGTCTTGCTCTTAATGAGCAGTTCTTC
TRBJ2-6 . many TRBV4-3 CASSQDHSSGANVLTF TGCGCCAGCAGCCAAGATCACAGCTCTGGGGCCAACGTCCTGACTTTC
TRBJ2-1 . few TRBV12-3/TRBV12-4 CASSLAPSRQPPSNEQFF TGTGCCAGCAGTCTTGCCCCTTCGCGGCAGCCCCCTAGCAATGAGCAGTTCTTC
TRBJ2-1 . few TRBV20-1 CSARGLTKSYNEQFF TGCAGTGCTAGAGGACTGACTAAATCCTACAATGAGCAGTTCTTC
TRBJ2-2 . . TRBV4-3 CASSQDLGGGNTGELFF TGCGCCAGCAGCCAAGATTTAGGAGGGGGGAACACCGGGGAGCTGTTTTTT
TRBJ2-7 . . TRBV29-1 CSVVMDSYSDEQYF TGCAGCGTTGTGATGGACAGCTACTCCGACGAGCAGTACTTC
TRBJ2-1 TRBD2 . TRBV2 CASKAGVLYNEQFF TGTGCCAGCAAGGCGGGAGTTCTCTACAATGAGCAGTTCTTC
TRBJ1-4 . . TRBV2 CASRREATNEKLFF TGTGCCAGCAGACGGGAAGCGACTAATGAAAAACTGTTTTTT
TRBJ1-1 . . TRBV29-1 CSAISDMNTEAFF TGCAGCGCCATCAGCGATATGAACACTGAAGCTTTCTTT